This T cell receptor beta chain was obtained from a study of cytomegalovirus exposure and HLA in healthy donors. Amplification used 60 Vbeta primers and 13 Jbeta primers. The table came from immunoSEQ multiplex PCR; TCRdb's copy has only in-frame clones and leaves some out. The sample includes fewer than 200,000 clones, 70% to 85% of them seen just once. This CDR3 spans 15 amino acids. V shed 5 bases, J shed 4 bases, and the junction held 8 bases outside the gene matches. CDR1 and CDR2 (germline): LNHDA, SQIVND (reference sequence). Comment on this clone: Antigen: not known.

Findings and caveats of the study: Roughly uniform sequencing depth across donors was assumed, possibly incorrectly. Among TCR beta chains, those listed as cytomegalovirus-associated numbered over 150.

The sequenced sample was PBMCs. This chain links TRBV19 with TRBJ2-7, with 10 positions matching TRBD1. This receptor was obtained from a man aged 35 to 55 in good health and CMV-seronegative. CDR3 bases: TGTGCCAGTAGTGTGGGACAGGGGACCAAATACGAGCAGTACTTC. Residues: CASSVGQGTKYEQYF.